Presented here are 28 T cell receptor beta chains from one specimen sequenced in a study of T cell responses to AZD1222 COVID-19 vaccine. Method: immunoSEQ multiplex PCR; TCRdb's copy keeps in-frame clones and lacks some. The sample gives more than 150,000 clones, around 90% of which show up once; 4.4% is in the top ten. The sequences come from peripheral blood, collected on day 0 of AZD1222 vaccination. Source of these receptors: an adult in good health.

This CDR3 is CASRQQGAWGGAKNIQYF. As DNA, the CDR3 is TGTGCCAGCAGACAGCAGGGGGCGTGGGGGGGAGCCAAAAACATTCAGTACTTC. V is TRBV27 and J is TRBJ2-4, with D possibly matching TRBD1 (8 bases). Trimming took off 6 bases at V and 0 bases at J, with 21 bases between the two ends. Per the germline V gene, CDR1 is MNHEY and CDR2 is SMNVEV (reference sequence). The CDR3 has 18 amino acids.

CDR3 in amino acids: CASSPTGSTDTQYF. The CDR3 DNA sequence: TGTGCCAGCAGCCCTACGGGCAGCACAGATACGCAGTATTTT. The chain joins TRBV5-6 to TRBJ2-3; D unclear. The CDR3 covers 14 residues. The germline V gene has CDR1 SGHDT and CDR2 YYEEEE. The V end lost 4 bases, the J end lost 0 bases, and 9 bases lay between the germline ends.

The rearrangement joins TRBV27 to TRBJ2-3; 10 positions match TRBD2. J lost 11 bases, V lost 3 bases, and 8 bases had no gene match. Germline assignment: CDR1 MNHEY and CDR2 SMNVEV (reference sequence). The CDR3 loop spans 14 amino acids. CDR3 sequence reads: CASSLTSGRNGQYF. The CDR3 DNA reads TGTGCCAGCAGTTTGACTAGCGGGCGGAACGGGCAGTATTTT.

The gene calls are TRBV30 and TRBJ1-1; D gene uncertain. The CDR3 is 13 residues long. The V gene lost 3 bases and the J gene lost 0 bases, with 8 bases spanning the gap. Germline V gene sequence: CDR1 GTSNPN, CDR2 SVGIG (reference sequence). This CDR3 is CAWSVKVNTEAFF. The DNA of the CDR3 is TGTGCCTGGAGCGTGAAGGTGAACACTGAAGCTTTCTTT.

The CDR3 region has the DNA TGTGCCAGCAGAAACAAGGGTGGCGAGCAGTACTTC. This codes for CASRNKGGEQYF. The chain carries TRBV6-5 and TRBJ2-7; the D is unclear. CDR3 length equals 12 residues. The V and J ends lost 6 bases and 6 bases respectively, with 12 bases between them. CDR1 is MNHEY, CDR2 SVGAGI, per germline.

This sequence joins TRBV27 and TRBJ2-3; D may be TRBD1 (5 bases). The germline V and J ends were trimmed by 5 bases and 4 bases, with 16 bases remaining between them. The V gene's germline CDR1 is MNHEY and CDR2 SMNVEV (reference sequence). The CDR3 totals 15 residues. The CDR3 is CASSPDMGLADTQYF. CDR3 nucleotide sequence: TGTGCCAGCAGTCCCGATATGGGGCTGGCAGATACGCAGTATTTT.

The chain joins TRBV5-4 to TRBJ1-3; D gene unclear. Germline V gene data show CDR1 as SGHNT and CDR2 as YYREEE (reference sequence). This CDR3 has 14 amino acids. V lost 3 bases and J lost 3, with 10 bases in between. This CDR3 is CASSSTSFGNTIYF. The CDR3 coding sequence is TGTGCCAGCAGCTCGACAAGCTTTGGAAACACCATATATTTT.

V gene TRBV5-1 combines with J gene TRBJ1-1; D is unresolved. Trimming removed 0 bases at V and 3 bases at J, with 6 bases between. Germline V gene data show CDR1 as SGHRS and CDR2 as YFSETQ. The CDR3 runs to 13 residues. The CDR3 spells CASSLAAYTEAFF. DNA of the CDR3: TGCGCCAGCAGCTTGGCGGCGTACACTGAAGCTTTCTTT. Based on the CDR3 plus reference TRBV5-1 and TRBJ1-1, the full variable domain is KAGVTQTPRYLIKTRGQQVTLSCSPISGHRSVSWYQQTPGQGLQFLFEYFSETQRNKGNFPGRFSGRQFSNSRSEMNVSTLELGDSALYLCASSLAAYTEAFFGQGTRLTVV.

CDR3 amino acids: CASSKARRVPDTQYF. DNA of the CDR3: TGTGCCAGCAGCAAAGCGCGGCGGGTCCCAGATACGCAGTATTTT. V usage is TRBV21-1 and J usage is TRBJ2-3; the table's D call TRBD2 went unverified against the DNA. TRBV21-1 is a pseudogene segment. The CDR3 consists of 15 residues.

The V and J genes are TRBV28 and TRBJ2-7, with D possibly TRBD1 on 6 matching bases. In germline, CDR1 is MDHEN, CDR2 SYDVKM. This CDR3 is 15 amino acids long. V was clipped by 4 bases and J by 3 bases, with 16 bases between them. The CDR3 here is CASSSSGTPIYEQYF. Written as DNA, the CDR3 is TGTGCCAGCAGTTCCTCCGGGACACCGATCTACGAGCAGTACTTC.

CDR3 in DNA: TGCGCCAGCAGCCAAGGAATCCTGGAGAGGACGCAGTATTTT. Amino acids: CASSQGILERTQYF. V gene TRBV4-3 combines with J gene TRBJ2-3, with D hard to call. Germline values: CDR1 LGHNA, CDR2 YSLEER. The CDR3 consists of 14 residues. With 1 base removed from V and 9 bases from J, the gap between germline ends came to 14 bases.

The chain's CDR3 is CATSKDLGTTNEKLFF. The CDR3 nucleotides are TGTGCCACCAGCAAAGATCTGGGAACAACTAATGAAAAACTGTTTTTT. This chain uses TRBV15 with TRBJ1-4; unclear D gene. V was trimmed by 4 bases and J by 0 bases, leaving 12 bases between them. Germline V gene sequence: CDR1 LNHNV, CDR2 YYDKDF (reference sequence). The CDR3 consists of 16 residues.

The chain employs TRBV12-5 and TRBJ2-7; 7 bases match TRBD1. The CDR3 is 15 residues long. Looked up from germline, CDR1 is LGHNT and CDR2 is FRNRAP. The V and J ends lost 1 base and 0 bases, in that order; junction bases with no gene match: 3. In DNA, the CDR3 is TGTGCTAGTGGTTTGGGGGGGACAGCCTCCTACGAGCAGTACTTC. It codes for CASGLGGTASYEQYF. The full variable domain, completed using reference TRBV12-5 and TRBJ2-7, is DARVTQTPRHKVTEMGQEVTMRCQPILGHNTVFWYRQTMMQGLELLAYFRNRAPLDDSGMPKDRFSAEMPDATLATLKIQPSEPRDSAVYFCASGLGGTASYEQYFGPGTRLTVT.

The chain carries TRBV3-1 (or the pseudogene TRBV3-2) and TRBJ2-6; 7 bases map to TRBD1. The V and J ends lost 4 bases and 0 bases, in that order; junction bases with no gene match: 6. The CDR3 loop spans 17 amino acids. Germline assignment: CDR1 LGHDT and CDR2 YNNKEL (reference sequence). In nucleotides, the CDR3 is TGTGCCAGCAGCCTGTGGGGACAGACCTCTGGGGCCAACGTCCTGACTTTC. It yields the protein CASSLWGQTSGANVLTF.

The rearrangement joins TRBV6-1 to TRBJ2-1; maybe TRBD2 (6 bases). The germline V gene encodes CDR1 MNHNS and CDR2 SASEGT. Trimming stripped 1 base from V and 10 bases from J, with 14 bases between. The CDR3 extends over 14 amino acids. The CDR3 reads CASSEVGGLGEQFF. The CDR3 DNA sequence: TGTGCCAGCAGTGAAGTGGGGGGACTGGGGGAGCAGTTCTTC.

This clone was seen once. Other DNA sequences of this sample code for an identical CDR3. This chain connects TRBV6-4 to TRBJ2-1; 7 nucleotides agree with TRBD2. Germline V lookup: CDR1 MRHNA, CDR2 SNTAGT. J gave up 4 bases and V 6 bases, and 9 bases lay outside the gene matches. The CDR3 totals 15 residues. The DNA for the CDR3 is TGTGCCAGCAGCGCTAGCGGAGAACCTTACAATGAGCAGTTCTTC. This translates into CASSASGEPYNEQFF.

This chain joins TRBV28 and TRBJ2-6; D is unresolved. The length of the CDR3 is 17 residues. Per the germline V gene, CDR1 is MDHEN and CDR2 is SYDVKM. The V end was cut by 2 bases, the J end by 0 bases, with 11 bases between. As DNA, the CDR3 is TGTGCCAGCAGTTTACGGTGGGTGCCCTCTGGGGCCAACGTCCTGACTTTC. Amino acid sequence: CASSLRWVPSGANVLTF.

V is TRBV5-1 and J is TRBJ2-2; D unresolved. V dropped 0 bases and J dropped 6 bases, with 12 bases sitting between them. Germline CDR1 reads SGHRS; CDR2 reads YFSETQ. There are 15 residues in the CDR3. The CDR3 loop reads CASSLGHGVAGELFF. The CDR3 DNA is TGCGCCAGCAGCTTGGGGCATGGGGTCGCCGGGGAGCTGTTTTTT.

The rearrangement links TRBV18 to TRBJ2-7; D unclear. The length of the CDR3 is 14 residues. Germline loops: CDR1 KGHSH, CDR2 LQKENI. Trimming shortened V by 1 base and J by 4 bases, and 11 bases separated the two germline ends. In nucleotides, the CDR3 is TGTGCCAGCTCACCACAGCGCTATTCTTACGAGCAGTACTTC. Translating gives CASSPQRYSYEQYF.

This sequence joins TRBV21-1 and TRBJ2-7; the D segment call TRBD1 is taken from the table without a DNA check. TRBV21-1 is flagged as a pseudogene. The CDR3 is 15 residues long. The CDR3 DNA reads TGTGCCAGCAGCGCTTCGACAGGGGAGGCCTACGAGCAGTACTTC. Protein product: CASSASTGEAYEQYF.

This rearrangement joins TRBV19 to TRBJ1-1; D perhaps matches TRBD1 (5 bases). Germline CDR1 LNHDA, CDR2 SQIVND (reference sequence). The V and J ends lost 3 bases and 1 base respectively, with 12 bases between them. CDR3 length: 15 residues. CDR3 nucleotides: TGTGCCAGTAGTATTTCCGGGACTACGAACACTGAAGCTTTCTTT. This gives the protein CASSISGTTNTEAFF.

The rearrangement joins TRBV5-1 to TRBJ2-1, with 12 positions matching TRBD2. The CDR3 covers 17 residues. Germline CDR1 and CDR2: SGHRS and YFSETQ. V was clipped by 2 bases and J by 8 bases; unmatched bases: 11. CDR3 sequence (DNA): TGCGCCAGCAGCTTTTTAGTTCTAGCGGGAGGGCCAGATGAGCAGTTCTTC. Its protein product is CASSFLVLAGGPDEQFF.

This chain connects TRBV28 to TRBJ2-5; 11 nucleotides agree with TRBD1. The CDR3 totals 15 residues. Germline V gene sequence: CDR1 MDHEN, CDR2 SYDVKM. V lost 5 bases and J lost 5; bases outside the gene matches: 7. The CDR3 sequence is CASSKDRGRGETQYF. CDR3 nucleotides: TGTGCCAGCAGTAAGGACAGGGGGCGCGGGGAGACCCAGTACTTC.

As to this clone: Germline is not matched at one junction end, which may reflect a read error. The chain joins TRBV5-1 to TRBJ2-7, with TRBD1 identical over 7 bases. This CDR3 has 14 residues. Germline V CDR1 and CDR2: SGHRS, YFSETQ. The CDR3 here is CASSSGTARTYEHF. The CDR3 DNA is TGCGCCAGCAGCTCGGGGACAGCGAGAACTTACGAGCACTTC.

The CDR3 spells CASSFSWEETQYF. The CDR3 DNA follows: TGTGCCAGCAGTTTTTCATGGGAAGAGACCCAGTACTTC. This rearrangement joins TRBV28 to TRBJ2-5; the D is unclear. This CDR3 region has 13 residues. Trimming removed 3 bases from V and 3 bases from J, with 8 bases in between. Germline V gives CDR1 MDHEN, CDR2 SYDVKM.

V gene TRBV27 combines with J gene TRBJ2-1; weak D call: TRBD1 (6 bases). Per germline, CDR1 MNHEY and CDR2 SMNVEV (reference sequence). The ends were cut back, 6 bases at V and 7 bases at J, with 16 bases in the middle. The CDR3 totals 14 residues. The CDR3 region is CASRRNREMNEQFF. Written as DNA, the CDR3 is TGTGCCAGCAGGCGAAACAGGGAAATGAATGAGCAGTTCTTC.

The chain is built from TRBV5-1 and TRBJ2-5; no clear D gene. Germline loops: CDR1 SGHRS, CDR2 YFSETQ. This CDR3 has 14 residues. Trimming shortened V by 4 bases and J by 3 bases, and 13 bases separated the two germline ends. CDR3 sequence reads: CASSTFSEKETQYF. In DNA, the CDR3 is TGCGCCAGCAGCACGTTCAGCGAGAAAGAGACCCAGTACTTC.

The CDR3: CASSLSSGNEQYF. CDR3 in DNA: TGCGCCAGCAGCTTAAGTTCAGGGAACGAGCAGTACTTC. This chain links TRBV5-1 with TRBJ2-7; tentatively, D is TRBD1 (5 bases). The CDR3 is made up of 13 amino acids. Per germline, CDR1 SGHRS and CDR2 YFSETQ. V was clipped by 2 bases and J by 5 bases, with 11 bases between them.